This record looks at one T cell receptor (beta chain) sequence and its context. This record comes from a study of blood T cell repertoires in COVID-19. Assay used: immunoSEQ multiplex PCR; TCRdb lists only in-frame clones, some missing. The sample has 150,000 to 200,000 clones, more than 80% seen once. V shed 4 bases and J 0 bases; nucleotides not matched to a gene: 9. The CDR3 is made up of 17 amino acids. In germline, CDR1 is SGDLS, CDR2 YYNGEE. The source of this sequence is a woman aged 80 or older with COVID-19, enrolled during active disease. Sequenced sample: peripheral blood. The V call is TRBV9, the J call TRBJ2-1, with 8 bases identical to TRBD2. In DNA, the CDR3 is TGTGCCAGCAGCCCGCTAAGCGGGGGCCCCTCCTACAATGAGCAGTTCTTC. Its protein product is CASSPLSGGPSYNEQFF.